The 18 T cell receptor beta chains below were found in one sample sequenced in a study of cytomegalovirus exposure and HLA in healthy donors. 60 Vbeta and 13 Jbeta primers were used in PCR. Produced via immunoSEQ multiplex PCR; TCRdb's table is partial and in-frame only. The profile shows some 60,000 clones, around 81% of them singletons. The source material was PBMCs. The receptor source for this set is a male donor in good health and CMV-seronegative.

The rearrangement links TRBV7-2 to TRBJ1-3; 11 bases map to TRBD1. CDR1 is SGHTA and CDR2 is FQGNSA in the germline V gene. The trim removed 6 bases at V and 2 bases at J, leaving 6 bases unmatched. This CDR3 spans 16 amino acids. The CDR3, as DNA: TGTGCCAGCAGGCAGCCGGGACAGGGGGCTGGAAACACCATATATTTT. Amino acids: CASRQPGQGAGNTIYF.

The V call is TRBV5-4, the J call TRBJ2-2; TRBD1 might be the D (6 bases). CDR3 length equals 15 residues. The germline V gene encodes CDR1 SGHNT and CDR2 YYREEE (reference sequence). The V end was cut by 0 bases, the J end by 6 bases, with 12 bases between. The CDR3 here is CASSLGGGVAGELFF. The CDR3, as DNA: TGTGCCAGCAGCTTGGGAGGGGGAGTAGCCGGGGAGCTGTTTTTT.

Concerning this clone: The junction departs from germline at one end; a sequencing error may be responsible. V and J are TRBV7-2 and TRBJ2-3, with 9 bases fitting TRBD1. Germline V gives CDR1 SGHTA, CDR2 FQGNSA. The CDR3 is 15 amino acids. CDR3: CASSLGTGTQDTQYF. CDR3 DNA sequence: TGTGCCAGCAGTTTAGGGACAGGGACACAAGATACGCAGTATTTT.

About this clone: Distinct nucleotide sequences in the sample also encode this CDR3. CDR3 in DNA: TGTGCCAGTAGTGCCACACGGACAGCGCTCACTGAAGCTTTCTTT. Its protein product is CASSATRTALTEAFF. J is TRBJ1-1 and V is TRBV19; D is perhaps TRBD1 (6 bases). V was pared by 5 bases and J by 4 bases, with 17 bases between. This CDR3 spans 15 amino acids. The germline CDR1 and CDR2 sequences are LNHDA and SQIVND (reference sequence).

The chain is built from TRBV10-3 and TRBJ2-5, with D maybe TRBD2 (7 bases). Germline V gene lookup returns CDR1 ENHRY and CDR2 SYGVKD. Trimming left V 3 bases short and J 5 bases short, with 13 bases between. This CDR3 is built from 14 residues. This chain's CDR3 is CAISEGGAAETQYF. Here the CDR3 DNA reads TGTGCCATCAGTGAAGGGGGGGCGGCGGAGACCCAGTACTTC.

The rearrangement links TRBV2 to TRBJ1-2; D is ambiguous. CDR3 length: 13 residues. The germline V gene has CDR1 SNHLY and CDR2 FYNNEI. Trimming shortened V by 3 bases and J by 8 bases, and 13 bases separated the two germline ends. DNA for the CDR3: TGTGCCAGCAGTGAGATCCGGGGTAGCGGCTACACCTTC. This encodes CASSEIRGSGYTF.

The chain recombines TRBV9 with TRBJ1-2; a weak D match, TRBD1 (6 bases). The CDR3 runs 14 residues. Germline CDR1 is SGDLS and CDR2 is YYNGEE. With 0 bases removed from V and 4 bases from J, the gap between germline ends came to 10 bases. CDR3 amino acids: CASSVEQGGYGYTF. For the CDR3, the DNA is TGTGCCAGCAGCGTAGAACAGGGCGGCTATGGCTACACCTTC.

V is TRBV7-2 and J is TRBJ1-2; TRBD1 matches 10 bases. This CDR3 is 16 amino acids long. Germline-derived CDR1 and CDR2 are SGHTA and FQGNSA. Unmatched junction bases numbered 11, after V lost 5 bases and J lost 5 bases. The chain's CDR3 is CASSQDRTGGRYGYTF. CDR3 DNA: TGTGCCAGCAGCCAGGATAGGACAGGGGGGCGTTATGGCTACACCTTC.

Here the CDR3 DNA reads TGTGCCAGCAGCTTAGGAGCTAGCGGGGGAGTTCAAGAGACCCAGTACTTC. It yields the protein CASSLGASGGVQETQYF. The V call is TRBV7-8, the J call TRBJ2-5, with TRBD2 identical over 10 bases. J was trimmed by 2 bases and V by 1 base; bases with no gene match: 7. Germline V gene lookup returns CDR1 SGHVS and CDR2 FQNEAQ. This CDR3 comprises 17 residues.

The sample holds one count of this clone. V and J are TRBV19 and TRBJ1-1; D remains ambiguous. Trimming pared 6 bases from V and 0 bases from J, leaving 8 bases between. This CDR3 contains 13 residues. Germline V CDR1 and CDR2: LNHDA, SQIVND (reference sequence). The CDR3 spells CASSAQVNTEAFF. The CDR3 DNA follows: TGTGCCAGTAGCGCACAAGTGAACACTGAAGCTTTCTTT. Full variable domain (outside the CDR3, taken from reference TRBV19 and TRBJ1-1): DGGITQSPKYLFRKEGQNVTLSCEQNLNHDAMYWYRQDPGQGLRLIYYSQIVNDFQKGDIAEGYSVSREKKESFPLTVTSAQKNPTAFYLCASSAQVNTEAFFGQGTRLTVV.

CDR3 sequence: CASSKAFSRDRSITTDTQYF. Written as DNA, the CDR3 is TGTGCCAGCAGCAAAGCTTTTTCCCGGGACAGGTCCATTACCACAGATACGCAGTATTTT. This chain links TRBV21-1 with TRBJ2-3; TRBD1, the table's D call, was not compared with the DNA. TRBV21-1 is assigned pseudogene status. The CDR3 totals 20 residues.

The V gene is TRBV12-5, the J gene TRBJ2-7; 10 bases are shared with TRBD1. The CDR3 contains 12 residues. From germline, CDR1 is LGHNT and CDR2 FRNRAP. CDR3: CASGTGAYEQYF. The CDR3 DNA follows: TGTGCGTCCGGGACAGGGGCCTACGAGCAGTACTTC.

CDR3 residues: CASSPRTGAGNEQFF. The CDR3 bases are TGTGCCAGCAGCCCCCGGACAGGGGCGGGGAATGAGCAGTTCTTC. This chain connects TRBV7-3 to TRBJ2-1, with 9 positions matching TRBD1. V shed 5 bases and J 7 bases; nucleotides not matched to a gene: 9. This CDR3 has 15 amino acids. The germline gives CDR1 SGHTA, CDR2 FQGTGA.

The chain has TRBV9 and TRBJ2-3, with D possibly matching TRBD1 (6 bases). Germline CDR1 SGDLS, CDR2 YYNGEE. Trimming left V 3 bases short and J 11 bases short, with 13 bases between. CDR3 length: 12 residues. Here the CDR3 reads CASSATWDMQYF. In DNA form, the CDR3 reads TGTGCCAGCAGCGCAACTTGGGACATGCAGTATTTT. The whole variable domain, remainder taken from reference TRBV9 and TRBJ2-3, is DSGVTQTPKHLITATGQRVTLRCSPRSGDLSVYWYQQSLDQGLQFLIQYYNGEERAKGNILERFSAQQFPDLHSELNLSSLELGDSALYFCASSATWDMQYFGPGTRLTVL.

V usage is TRBV7-9 and J usage is TRBJ2-7; TRBD2 matches 7 bases. This CDR3 contains 14 residues. Unmatched junction bases numbered 7, after V lost 4 bases and J lost 4 bases. Germline CDR1 reads SEHNR; CDR2 reads FQNEAQ (reference sequence). The CDR3 DNA follows: TGTGCCAGCAGCTCCTGGGGGGGTGGGTACGAGCAGTACTTC. This encodes CASSSWGGGYEQYF.

The rearrangement uses TRBV7-2 and TRBJ2-7, with 11 bases lining up with TRBD1. With V trimmed by 5 bases and J by 5 bases, 5 bases remained unmatched. Germline lookup yields CDR1 SGHTA and CDR2 FQGNSA. There are 14 residues in the CDR3. In DNA form, the CDR3 reads TGTGCCAGCAGCCTCGGGACAGGGGGGAACGAGCAGTACTTC. Translating it yields CASSLGTGGNEQYF.

This chain links TRBV11-2 with TRBJ2-1; a weak D match, TRBD2 (7 bases). The CDR3 has 17 amino acids. Germline CDR1 and CDR2: SGHAT and FQNNGV. The V and J ends lost 0 bases and 4 bases respectively, with 16 bases between them. This CDR3 reads CASSLEIVGGPYNEQFF. The CDR3 DNA reads TGTGCCAGCAGCTTAGAAATCGTCGGGGGGCCATACAATGAGCAGTTCTTC.

The V gene is TRBV2, the J gene TRBJ2-3; TRBD2 aligns across 9 bases. J gave up 1 base and V 5 bases, and 7 bases lay outside the gene matches. Germline CDR1 reads SNHLY; CDR2 reads FYNNEI. The CDR3 contains 16 residues. The CDR3 nucleotides read TGTGCCAGCAGTAAGGGGACTAGCCGGGGCACAGATACGCAGTATTTT. Amino acid sequence: CASSKGTSRGTDTQYF.